This T cell receptor beta chain was documented in a study of T cells in Graves' hyperthyroidism and ophthalmopathy. TCR beta CDR3 region amplification was performed from RNA transcripts. HTBI primers were used for first-round RT-PCR of the TCR CDR3. TCRdb called the multiplex PCR reads again in MiXCR, with one record for every CDR3 protein. In the table there are about 610,000 distinct CDR3 sequences, roughly 14% of which are singletons. This sequence was found in a woman aged 40 to 50 with Graves' ophthalmopathy. The sample was blood.

The CDR3 nucleotides are TGTGCCAGCAGCCAAGATTCGGGGACACCGGCCCGGCCCCAGCATTTT. Translated: CASSQDSGTPARPQHF. The rearrangement uses TRBV3-1 and TRBJ1-5; TRBD1 might be the D (6 bases). Trimming took off 0 bases at V and 9 bases at J, with 18 bases between the two ends. In germline, CDR1 is LGHDT, CDR2 YNNKEL (reference sequence). This CDR3 is 16 amino acids long.